A selection of T cell receptor beta chains follows, all from one sample in a study of neurological immune-mediated disorders. TCRdb redid the calling of the 5' RACE reads with MiXCR, one entry per CDR3 protein. This table has tens of thousands of distinct CDR3 sequences, 3% to 3.5% appearing once. Material for sequencing was PBMCs. The receptors derive from a woman aged 55-69 years with multiple sclerosis. CDR3s include the opening cysteine and the closing phenylalanine or tryptophan. D genes are given only for firm matches. Clone size, where shown, is once, few, many, or a class for clones that have expanded.

cdr3_nt	cdr3_aa	d_call	v_call	j_call	clone_size
TGTGCCACCAATGGCGTGGTTACGACTGAAGCTTTCTTT	CATNGVVTTEAFF	-	TRBV6-2/TRBV6-3	TRBJ1-1	many
TGTGCCAGCTCACCATCCGGGACAGGGGGCAGTGGTGGCAATCAGCCCCAGCATTTT	CASSPSGTGGSGGNQPQHF	TRBD1	TRBV18	TRBJ1-5	many
TGTGCCAGCCTCCGGGGAGGTCCCCAGGCCGAGCAGTACTTC	CASLRGGPQAEQYF	-	TRBV6-6	TRBJ2-7	few
TGCGCCAGCAGCAGGGACAGGGGGATTAGTGAGCAGTTCTTC	CASSRDRGISEQFF	TRBD1	TRBV5-1	TRBJ2-1	-
TGTGCCAGCAGACAGACCGGGGGAGGAACTGAAGCTTTCTTT	CASRQTGGGTEAFF	-	TRBV11-2	TRBJ1-1	many
TGTGCCAGCGGACCCTGGGGGCCCGCATCAAACACCATATATTTT	CASGPWGPASNTIYF	-	TRBV7-6	TRBJ1-3	many
TGCGCCAGCAGCTTGGGTCTACCGCGATTGGATACGCAGTATTTT	CASSLGLPRLDTQYF	-	TRBV5-1	TRBJ2-3	many
TGTGCCAGCATGGTTGTATTACAATCTGAAGCTTTCTTT	CASMVVLQSEAFF	-	TRBV6-1	TRBJ1-1	many
TGTGCCAGCAGCTTACCGATAGGGACAACGACCGGGGGAAACTATGGCTACACCTTC	CASSLPIGTTTGGNYGYTF	-	TRBV7-9	TRBJ1-2	many
TGTGCCAGCAGCTTAGCCCAGGGATTCAATCAGCCCCAGCATTTT	CASSLAQGFNQPQHF	-	TRBV7-2	TRBJ1-5	many
TGTGCCAGCAGCTTAGAACCGGCAACTGAGCAGTTCTTC	CASSLEPATEQFF	-	TRBV11-3	TRBJ2-1	once
TGCGCCAGCAGCTTGGAACGCCAGGGGCGGGAAAAACTGTTTTTT	CASSLERQGREKLFF	-	TRBV5-1	TRBJ1-4	many
TGTGCCAGCAGTGGAGACCAGCCGGGCGATACGCAGTATTTT	CASSGDQPGDTQYF	-	TRBV2	TRBJ2-3	few
TGTGCCAGCAGGGGGATAGGCTACAATGAGCAGTTCTTC	CASRGIGYNEQFF	-	TRBV7-9	TRBJ2-1	many
TGCAGTGCCCCAGGGTCCAGTCGGACCACTGAAGCTTTCTTT	CSAPGSSRTTEAFF	-	TRBV20-1	TRBJ1-1	many
TGTGCCAGCAGTCCGCAAGGGAACACTGAAGCTTTCTTT	CASSPQGNTEAFF	-	TRBV6-2/TRBV6-3	TRBJ1-1	many
TGTGCCAGCAGCTTACCGGGGACCTATGGCTACACCTTC	CASSLPGTYGYTF	-	TRBV7-9	TRBJ1-2	many
TGTGCCAGCAGCAGAGACAGGGCGGGCAATCAGCCCCAGCATTTT	CASSRDRAGNQPQHF	TRBD1	TRBV7-9	TRBJ1-5	few
TGCAGTGCTAGAACGGTTGAGCAGTACTTC	CSARTVEQYF	-	TRBV20-1	TRBJ2-7	many
TGCGCCAGCATAGGTTGGGGCCAAGAGACCCAGTACTTC	CASIGWGQETQYF	-	TRBV5-1	TRBJ2-5	many
TGTGCCAGCAGCAACGGGCCCGGGTTTAGCAATCAGCCCCAGCATTTT	CASSNGPGFSNQPQHF	-	TRBV21-1	TRBJ1-5	many
TGTGCCAGTAGTCCCGGGGCTATCGAAAAACTGTTTTTT	CASSPGAIEKLFF	-	TRBV19	TRBJ1-4	many
TGTGCCAGCAGCAACGACGGTAACTATGGCTACACCTTC	CASSNDGNYGYTF	-	TRBV5-5	TRBJ1-2	many
TGTGCCAGCAGCTCCGGGACAGGGAGGCGGAACACTGAAGCTTTCTTT	CASSSGTGRRNTEAFF	TRBD1	TRBV5-5	TRBJ1-1	many
TGTGCCACCAGCGGACCAAGCGGCCAAGAGACCCAGTACTTC	CATSGPSGQETQYF	-	TRBV15	TRBJ2-5	many
TGCGCCAGCAGCTTGGATCCACCTTCCTCTGGGGCCAACGTCCTGACTTTC	CASSLDPPSSGANVLTF	-	TRBV5-1	TRBJ2-6	many
TGCGCCAGCAGCTTCGAGGGGGGGCCCGCGTTGGATGAGCAGTTCTTC	CASSFEGGPALDEQFF	-	TRBV5-1	TRBJ2-1	many
TGCGCCAGCAGCTTGGCCAGGGTCCAAGAGACCCAGTACTTC	CASSLARVQETQYF	-	TRBV5-1	TRBJ2-5	many
TGTGCCAGCAGTTTGAACCGAGTGACAGATACGCAGTATTTT	CASSLNRVTDTQYF	-	TRBV12-3/TRBV12-4	TRBJ2-3	many
TGCAGCGTTCGTAGGGCTAGCACAGATACGCAGTATTTT	CSVRRASTDTQYF	-	TRBV29-1	TRBJ2-3	many
TGCAGTGCCCAGGGACAGAAAGTCTCCTACGAGCAGTACTTC	CSAQGQKVSYEQYF	TRBD1	TRBV20-1	TRBJ2-7	many
TGCGCCAGGAGAGACAGCTCCTACAATGAGCAGTTCTTC	CARRDSSYNEQFF	-	TRBV5-1	TRBJ2-1	many
TGTGCCAGCAGCCCCCGGCTACTAGCGGGGGGGTTAGAGACCCAGTACTTC	CASSPRLLAGGLETQYF	TRBD2	TRBV6-5	TRBJ2-5	many
TGCGCCAGCAGCTTCGCCGGAGGGGCCTACGAGCAGTACTTC	CASSFAGGAYEQYF	-	TRBV5-1	TRBJ2-7	many
TGTGCCAGCAGCTTGCTAGTGGACCGCGCCGGCGGGGAGCTGTTTTTT	CASSLLVDRAGGELFF	-	TRBV5-5	TRBJ2-2	many
TGCAGTGCTAGAGTGACTAGCGGGGGGGCGGCAGATACGCAGTATTTT	CSARVTSGGAADTQYF	TRBD2	TRBV20-1	TRBJ2-3	many
TGTGCCAGCAGAACATCCGGGACATATAACACTGAAGCTTTCTTT	CASRTSGTYNTEAFF	-	TRBV6-5	TRBJ1-1	many
TGCGCCAGCAGCTTGGAGCTGGGTTCTGGAAACACCATATATTTT	CASSLELGSGNTIYF	-	TRBV5-1	TRBJ1-3	many
TGCGCCAGCAGGACCGAAACGAGCTCCTACGAGCAGTACTTC	CASRTETSSYEQYF	-	TRBV5-1	TRBJ2-7	many
TGCAGTGCTAGTCCTAGCGGGCCTTACAATGAGCAGTTCTTC	CSASPSGPYNEQFF	TRBD2	TRBV20-1	TRBJ2-1	many
TGTGCCAGCAGCCAAAGCGGTGCTGAAGCTTTCTTT	CASSQSGAEAFF	-	TRBV5-5	TRBJ1-1	many
TGTGCCAGCAGCTTGGCCAGGGGGAGCTCCTACAATGAGCAGTTCTTC	CASSLARGSSYNEQFF	TRBD1	TRBV5-6	TRBJ2-1	medium-sized
TGCGCCAGCAGCCTGCACCTGTGGGATGAAAAACTGTTTTTT	CASSLHLWDEKLFF	-	TRBV5-1	TRBJ1-4	many